Following are 6 T cell receptor beta chains from one sample sequenced in a study of T cell responses to AZD1222 COVID-19 vaccine. Generated by immunoSEQ multiplex PCR, the TCRdb table keeps only in-frame clones and is missing some. The table has around 170,000 clones, approximately 90% seen once. The sequencing used peripheral blood, collected on day 0 of AZD1222 vaccination. These receptors all stem from an adult in good health.

This clone was counted once. This rearrangement joins TRBV19 to TRBJ1-5; D might be TRBD1 (5 bases). This CDR3 is 17 amino acids long. Germline-derived CDR1 and CDR2 are LNHDA and SQIVND (reference sequence). V lost 4 bases to trimming and J lost 3 bases, with 19 bases between them. This CDR3 reads CASSREGSRNPNQPQHF. The CDR3 bases are TGTGCCAGTAGTAGAGAGGGGTCCAGGAACCCCAATCAGCCCCAGCATTTT.

The rearrangement joins TRBV14 to TRBJ1-6; tentative D call: TRBD1 (6 bases). Trimming left V 4 bases short and J 0 bases short, with 13 bases between. The CDR3 loop spans 17 amino acids. Germline-derived CDR1 and CDR2 are SGHDN and FVKESK. CDR3 nucleotide sequence: TGTGCCAGCAGCCTTCGACAGGATAGCTCCTATAATTCACCCCTCCACTTT. The encoded protein is CASSLRQDSSYNSPLHF.

This chain connects TRBV28 to TRBJ1-2, with D unresolved. Germline-derived CDR1 and CDR2 are MDHEN and SYDVKM. Trimming stripped 6 bases from V and 3 bases from J, with 20 bases between. The CDR3 sequence is 16 residues long. The CDR3 region has the DNA TGTGCCAGCAGCCTTAGGGTAGGCGTGGGCGACTATGGCTACACCTTC. Its translation is CASSLRVGVGDYGYTF.

The genes are TRBV19 and TRBJ2-7; D might be TRBD1 (6 bases). Germline-derived CDR1 and CDR2 are LNHDA and SQIVND (reference sequence). V lost 4 bases, J lost 7 bases, and 14 bases lay in between. The CDR3 totals 13 residues. The CDR3 here is CASSTHRVREQYF. The CDR3 coding sequence is TGTGCCAGTAGTACCCACAGGGTAAGGGAGCAGTACTTC. The entire variable domain, with the rest obtained from reference TRBV19 and TRBJ2-7, is as follows: DGGITQSPKYLFRKEGQNVTLSCEQNLNHDAMYWYRQDPGQGLRLIYYSQIVNDFQKGDIAEGYSVSREKKESFPLTVTSAQKNPTAFYLCASSTHRVREQYFGPGTRLTVT.

This clone was observed a single time. V usage is TRBV7-2 and J usage is TRBJ1-1, with D maybe TRBD1 (5 bases). The germline gives CDR1 SGHTA, CDR2 FQGNSA. Trimming took 4 bases from V and 3 from J, leaving 15 bases between them. CDR3 length: 15 residues. The CDR3: CASSYQARGDTEAFF. In DNA, the CDR3 is TGTGCCAGCAGCTACCAGGCACGGGGGGACACTGAAGCTTTCTTT.

This rearrangement joins TRBV15 to TRBJ2-5, with D perhaps matching TRBD2 (5 bases). Germline V gene sequence: CDR1 LNHNV, CDR2 YYDKDF (reference sequence). This CDR3 spans 13 amino acids. V lost 4 bases, J lost 5 bases, and 11 bases lay in between. The CDR3: CATSIELVETQYF. The CDR3 bases are TGTGCCACCAGCATAGAACTAGTTGAGACCCAGTACTTC.